A single sample is the source of the 25 T cell receptor beta chains below, sequenced in a study of cytomegalovirus exposure and HLA in healthy donors. This table comes from immunoSEQ multiplex PCR, and its TCRdb copy is limited to in-frame clones, with some not included. The table shows about 160,000 clones, with approximately 90% occurring only once. The sequencing input was PBMCs. The receptors derive from a man in his late teens or twenties in good health and CMV-seronegative.

The genes are TRBV10-1 and TRBJ1-2, with TRBD1 matching 8 bases. The germline V gene has CDR1 WNHNN and CDR2 SYGVQD (reference sequence). The ends lost 0 bases at V and 7 bases at J; junction bases unmatched: 4. This CDR3 comprises 14 residues. The CDR3: CASSESRTGSGYTF. CDR3 DNA sequence: TGCGCCAGCAGTGAGTCCAGGACAGGGTCTGGCTACACCTTC.

This chain links TRBV6-5 with TRBJ2-3; 7 bases are shared with TRBD2. Germline loops: CDR1 MNHEY, CDR2 SVGAGI. This CDR3 is 14 amino acids long. The J segment lost 4 bases and the V segment lost 2 bases, leaving 3 bases of the junction unmatched. The CDR3 region is CASSYGDYPDTQYF. The DNA for the CDR3 is TGTGCCAGCAGTTACGGGGACTACCCAGATACGCAGTATTTT.

The chain combines TRBV7-8 with TRBJ1-5, with D unclear. The length of the CDR3 is 14 residues. The germline CDR1 and CDR2 sequences are SGHVS and FQNEAQ. V was pared by 5 bases and J by 4 bases, with 12 bases between. The CDR3 sequence: CASSLMAFNQPQHF. The CDR3 DNA reads as TGTGCCAGCAGCCTTATGGCCTTTAATCAGCCCCAGCATTTT.

This clone was seen only once. V gene TRBV7-8 combines with J gene TRBJ2-1, with 10 bases lining up with TRBD2. The trim removed 4 bases at V and 15 bases at J, leaving 9 bases unmatched. This CDR3 has 13 amino acids. Germline V CDR1 and CDR2: SGHVS, FQNEAQ. CDR3 sequence (DNA): TGTGCCAGCAGCTCCAGAGTACTAGCGGGACGGTTCTTC. Translating gives CASSSRVLAGRFF.

The genes are TRBV13 and TRBJ1-2; D is ambiguous. V was shortened by 6 bases and J by 8 bases, with 16 bases between the two germline ends. CDR1 is PRHDT, CDR2 FYEKMQ, per germline (reference sequence). There are 13 residues in the CDR3. Here the CDR3 DNA reads TGTGCCAGCAGAGACCCGATCCGAGGGGGCTACACCTTC. This codes for CASRDPIRGGYTF.

This clone appeared once. CDR3 sequence (DNA): TGTGCCAGCAGTTCGCTCTATGTTCCCTACGAGCAGTACTTC. It codes for CASSSLYVPYEQYF. This sequence joins TRBV27 and TRBJ2-7, with D hard to call. The germline V gene has CDR1 MNHEY and CDR2 SMNVEV (reference sequence). The CDR3 totals 14 residues. V was cut by 4 bases and J by 2 bases, with 12 bases left in between.

This sequence joins TRBV28 and TRBJ2-5, with D perhaps matching TRBD1 (7 bases). V was clipped by 0 bases and J by 5 bases, with 13 bases between them. The germline V gene encodes CDR1 MDHEN and CDR2 SYDVKM. The CDR3 loop spans 15 amino acids. The CDR3 protein is CASSLWSGGRETQYF. The CDR3 coding sequence is TGTGCCAGCAGTTTATGGTCAGGGGGGCGGGAGACCCAGTACTTC.

The rearrangement joins TRBV6-1 to TRBJ1-2, with D uncertain. This CDR3 is built from 12 residues. V was trimmed by 6 bases and J by 3 bases, leaving 8 bases between them. CDR1 and CDR2 (germline): MNHNS, SASEGT. The CDR3 DNA reads as TGTGCCAGCAGGGCACAGTACTATGGCTACACCTTC. Translated: CASRAQYYGYTF.

The chain couples TRBV27 to TRBJ2-1; TRBD2 matches 14 bases. V lost 2 bases and J lost 5; bases outside the gene matches: 8. CDR1 MNHEY and CDR2 SMNVEV come from the germline V gene (reference sequence). The CDR3 length is 18 residues. The CDR3 sequence is CASSLPTSGGATNNEQFF. The CDR3 nucleotides are TGTGCCAGCAGTTTACCGACTAGCGGGGGGGCTACAAACAATGAGCAGTTCTTC.

Comment on this clone: A much larger clone sits a single nucleotide away, making a read error possible. This same CDR3 is encoded by further DNA sequences in the sample. The chain joins TRBV28 to TRBJ1-2; 8 bases match TRBD1. The junction had 4 bases not matched to a gene; V was cut back by 6 bases and J by 4 bases. From germline, CDR1 is MDHEN and CDR2 SYDVKM. The CDR3 sequence is 13 residues long. The CDR3 loop is CASSPTGGYGYTF. The CDR3 bases are TGTGCCAGCAGCCCCACAGGGGGCTATGGCTACACCTTC.

In this sample, this clone turned up once. This rearrangement joins TRBV5-4 to TRBJ2-7; 12 bases align to TRBD1. The CDR3 has 17 residues. Germline V gives CDR1 SGHNT, CDR2 YYREEE (reference sequence). V shed 5 bases and J 1 base; nucleotides not matched to a gene: 10. CDR3 DNA sequence: TGTGCCAGCAGGGCGGGACAGGGGGCCGGGGAATCCTACGAGCAGTACGTC. Encoded protein: CASRAGQGAGESYEQYV.

The gene calls are TRBV7-9 and TRBJ1-2, with 10 bases that match TRBD1. The V segment lost 4 bases and the J segment 4 bases; nucleotides outside the gene matches: 6. The CDR3 consists of 15 residues. Germline V gives CDR1 SEHNR, CDR2 FQNEAQ (reference sequence). CDR3 sequence (DNA): TGTGCCAGCAGCTGGGGGACAGGGGAACTCTATGGCTACACCTTC. Translating it yields CASSWGTGELYGYTF.

The rearrangement uses TRBV15 and TRBJ1-2; D is possibly TRBD1 (6 bases). The CDR3 loop spans 15 amino acids. The V end lost 4 bases, the J end lost 3 bases, and 15 bases lay between the germline ends. The germline gives CDR1 LNHNV, CDR2 YYDKDF (reference sequence). The CDR3 here is CATSITGKTHYGYTF. The DNA of the CDR3 is TGTGCCACCAGCATTACAGGGAAGACCCACTATGGCTACACCTTC.

The chain employs TRBV7-8 and TRBJ2-5; TRBD1 is a possible D gene (5 bases). This CDR3 comprises 15 residues. Germline V lookup: CDR1 SGHVS, CDR2 FQNEAQ. Trimming left V 7 bases short and J 2 bases short, with 17 bases between. The CDR3 DNA sequence: TGTGCCAGCAACGGGTTTACTGACAGACAAGAGACCCAGTACTTC. This translates into CASNGFTDRQETQYF.

This rearrangement joins TRBV5-4 to TRBJ2-1, with D unresolved. Germline CDR1 and CDR2: SGHNT and YYREEE (reference sequence). This CDR3 has 16 amino acids. The V and J ends lost 4 bases and 0 bases respectively, with 14 bases between them. CDR3 nucleotide sequence: TGTGCCAGCAGCCCCCGAACGCTGAGCTCCTACAATGAGCAGTTCTTC. It codes for CASSPRTLSSYNEQFF. Full variable domain (rest looked up from reference TRBV5-4 and TRBJ2-1): ETGVTQSPTHLIKTRGQQVTLRCSSQSGHNTVSWYQQALGQGPQFIFQYYREEENGRGNFPPRFSGLQFPNYSSELNVNALELDDSALYLCASSPRTLSSYNEQFFGPGTRLTVL.

The chain employs TRBV18 and TRBJ2-7; the match to TRBD1 covers 9 bases. Germline assignment: CDR1 KGHSH and CDR2 LQKENI. The V and J ends lost 4 bases and 3 bases, in that order; junction bases with no gene match: 1. The length of the CDR3 is 13 residues. Here the CDR3 reads CASSQGQGYEQYV. The CDR3, as DNA: TGTGCCAGCTCACAGGGACAGGGCTACGAGCAGTACGTC.

This clone has a single count. This chain joins TRBV2 and TRBJ2-7; TRBD1 matches 10 bases. V lost 7 bases and J lost 5; bases outside the gene matches: 8. This CDR3 spans 14 amino acids. The germline gives CDR1 SNHLY, CDR2 FYNNEI. The CDR3 loop reads CASKQLGTGDEQYF. The CDR3 DNA sequence: TGTGCCAGCAAGCAGCTGGGGACAGGGGACGAGCAGTACTTC.

This rearrangement joins TRBV6-6 to TRBJ1-3; D unresolved. V lost 8 bases and J 0 bases, leaving 17 bases between the germline ends. Germline V gives CDR1 MNHNY, CDR2 SVGAGI (reference sequence). This CDR3 is built from 16 residues. The DNA of the CDR3 is TGTGCCAGCGCCTACCGAAGGGAGAGCTCTGGAAACACCATATATTTT. This gives the protein CASAYRRESSGNTIYF.

This clone was picked up one time. This rearrangement joins TRBV5-1 to TRBJ1-2; 12 nucleotides align to TRBD1. Germline-derived CDR1 and CDR2 are SGHRS and YFSETQ. Unmatched junction bases numbered 3, after V lost 4 bases and J lost 8 bases. The CDR3 contains 13 residues. The CDR3: CASSRDRGLGYTF. The CDR3, as DNA: TGCGCCAGCAGCCGGGACAGGGGGCTGGGCTACACCTTC. Combining the CDR3 with reference TRBV5-1 and TRBJ1-2 gives the whole variable domain KAGVTQTPRYLIKTRGQQVTLSCSPISGHRSVSWYQQTPGQGLQFLFEYFSETQRNKGNFPGRFSGRQFSNSRSEMNVSTLELGDSALYLCASSRDRGLGYTFGSGTRLTVV.

This chain connects TRBV5-8 to TRBJ2-1, with D tentatively TRBD2 (6 bases). Trimming removed 2 bases at V and 7 bases at J, with 13 bases between. The germline V gene has CDR1 SGHTS and CDR2 YDEGEE. CDR3 length: 14 residues. The CDR3 bases are TGTGCCAGCAGCTTATATAACCGGGGGAATGAGCAGTTCTTC. It codes for CASSLYNRGNEQFF.

The chain combines TRBV19 with TRBJ2-7, with 7 bases aligning to TRBD1. The CDR3 is 14 residues long. From germline, CDR1 is LNHDA and CDR2 SQIVND (reference sequence). The junction had 10 bases not matched to a gene; V was cut back by 5 bases and J by 6 bases. CDR3 protein: CASSLSQGFREQYF. The CDR3 DNA follows: TGTGCCAGTAGTTTGTCACAGGGGTTTCGCGAGCAGTACTTC.

The rearrangement uses TRBV5-1 and TRBJ2-3, with D perhaps TRBD1 (6 bases). The CDR3 is 20 amino acids. The V gene lost 0 bases and the J gene lost 6 bases, with 29 bases spanning the gap. CDR1 and CDR2 (germline): SGHRS, YFSETQ. This CDR3 reads CASSLDLGYLTGLSRDTQYF. CDR3 nucleotides: TGCGCCAGCAGCTTGGACCTTGGGTACTTAACAGGGCTATCAAGGGATACGCAGTATTTT.

J is TRBJ2-7 and V is TRBV10-1; TRBD1 agrees at 7 bases. Germline loops: CDR1 WNHNN, CDR2 SYGVQD (reference sequence). This CDR3 has 15 amino acids. With V trimmed by 6 bases and J by 0 bases, 8 bases remained unmatched. The CDR3 region is CASSDDRESSYEQYF. Written as DNA, the CDR3 is TGCGCCAGCAGCGACGACAGGGAGAGCTCCTACGAGCAGTACTTC.

This clone showed up just once. This sequence joins TRBV2 and TRBJ2-7, with 8 positions matching TRBD2. CDR3 length: 15 amino acids. The J segment lost 4 bases and the V segment lost 10 bases, leaving 15 bases of the junction unmatched. Germline lookup yields CDR1 SNHLY and CDR2 FYNNEI. The CDR3 region has the DNA TGTGCCACCTCAGTAGGGGCCACTAGCGGATACGAGCAGTACTTC. Translating it yields CATSVGATSGYEQYF.

V is TRBV19 and J is TRBJ1-5; D uncertain. From germline, CDR1 is LNHDA and CDR2 SQIVND (reference sequence). CDR3 length: 15 residues. V lost 2 bases and J lost 2, with 10 bases in between. Here the CDR3 reads CASSIIPGGNQPQHF. The CDR3, as DNA: TGTGCCAGTAGTATAATTCCCGGAGGCAATCAGCCCCAGCATTTT.